A selection of T cell receptor beta chains follows, all from one sample in a study of blood T cell repertoires in COVID-19. Libraries were prepared by immunoSEQ multiplex PCR; TCRdb keeps only in-frame clonotypes and omits some of them. The sample lists around 290,000 clones, approximately 88% occurring once. Source material: PBMCs or T cells enriched from blood (not recorded which). These receptors all come from a woman aged 40 to 50 who had recovered from COVID-19. Each CDR3 is given with its conserved first and last residue. Each record gives: CDR3 protein, CDR3 DNA, V gene, J gene, CDR3 length, clone size, D gene. A D gene is named only where the DNA matches it firmly. Size is omitted from some rows. Given values are once, few, many or a class for expanded clones.

CSVVSLRRYNEQFF	TGCAGCGTTGTCTCGCTGAGGAGATACAATGAGCAGTTCTTC	TRBV29-1	TRBJ2-1	14	NA	NA
CASRLQGAGEKLFF	TGTGCCAGCAGGTTACAGGGGGCGGGTGAAAAACTGTTTTTT	TRBV27	TRBJ1-4	14	NA	TRBD1
CASSLGLEPYEQYF	TGTGCCAGCAGCTTGGGGCTAGAACCCTACGAGCAGTACTTC	TRBV5-4	TRBJ2-7	14	NA	NA
CASSSPETQYF	TGTGCCAGCTCATCTCCGGAGACCCAGTACTTC	TRBV18	TRBJ2-5	11	NA	NA
CASRTDRLNQPQHF	TGTGCCAGCAGGACAGATAGACTGAATCAGCCCCAGCATTTT	TRBV6-5	TRBJ1-5	14	NA	NA
CASSFGEYTEAFF	TGTGCCAGCAGCTTCGGTGAATACACTGAAGCTTTCTTT	TRBV7-9	TRBJ1-1	13	NA	NA
CASVREAGNTIYF	TGTGCCAGCGTCAGGGAAGCTGGAAACACCATATATTTT	TRBV2	TRBJ1-3	13	NA	NA
CASSPPSGRGTEAFF	TGTGCCAGCTCACCACCGTCCGGACGGGGTACTGAAGCTTTCTTT	TRBV18	TRBJ1-1	15	once	NA
CASSQDGRSYGYTF	TGTGCCAGCAGCCAAGACGGGAGAAGCTATGGCTACACCTTC	TRBV3-1/TRBV3-2	TRBJ1-2	14	once	NA
CASSVGGSDGYIQYF	TGTGCCAGCAGCGTAGGAGGCTCCGATGGCTACATTCAGTACTTC	TRBV9	TRBJ2-4	15	few	NA
CASRERAAKSTDTQYF	TGTGCCAGCAGAGAGAGAGCGGCTAAAAGCACAGATACGCAGTATTTT	TRBV25-1	TRBJ2-3	16	NA	NA
CASSLTGGDGYTF	TGTGCCAGCAGTCTGACAGGGGGTGATGGCTACACCTTC	TRBV6-5	TRBJ1-2	13	NA	TRBD1
CASSHHSRAGPINYGYTF	TGTGCCAGCAGCCATCACTCAAGGGCGGGCCCCATTAACTATGGCTACACCTTC	TRBV14	TRBJ1-2	18	NA	NA
CASSPRRQQETQYF	TGTGCCAGCAGCCCCCGGCGACAGCAAGAGACCCAGTACTTC	TRBV7-2	TRBJ2-5	14	NA	NA
CASSDSLVTVLTYEQYF	TGTGCCAGCAGTGACTCTTTAGTGACAGTACTTACCTACGAGCAGTACTTC	TRBV6-4	TRBJ2-7	17	NA	NA
CASSQAGTRSTDTQYF	TGTGCCAGCAGCCAGGCCGGGACTAGGAGCACAGATACGCAGTATTTT	TRBV3-1/TRBV3-2	TRBJ2-3	16	NA	TRBD2
CSVTTGFVETQYF	TGCAGCGTTACCACCGGGTTCGTAGAGACCCAGTACTTC	TRBV29-1	TRBJ2-5	13	NA	NA
CASSLVGATEAFF	TGTGCCAGCAGCTTAGTAGGGGCCACTGAAGCTTTCTTT	TRBV7-8	TRBJ1-1	13	NA	NA
CASSLVGVTEAFF	TGCGCCAGCAGCTTGGTAGGGGTCACTGAAGCTTTCTTT	TRBV5-1	TRBJ1-1	13	NA	NA
CASSLGAGNGPWDTQYF	TGTGCCAGCAGCTTAGGGGCGGGGAATGGGCCCTGGGATACGCAGTATTTT	TRBV11-3	TRBJ2-3	17	NA	NA
CASSQTGGVRTGELFF	TGTGCCAGCAGCCAAACCGGGGGGGTGAGGACCGGGGAGCTGTTTTTT	TRBV7-6	TRBJ2-2	16	NA	TRBD2
CASGTPQGRGGYTF	TGTGCCAGCGGGACCCCCCAGGGAAGGGGGGGCTACACCTTC	TRBV27	TRBJ1-2	14	NA	NA
CASSERRQGGYTF	TGTGCCAGCAGTGAACGGCGGCAGGGCGGCTACACCTTC	TRBV2	TRBJ1-2	13	NA	NA
CAWSAGLYGYTF	TGTGCCTGGAGTGCGGGATTATATGGCTACACCTTC	TRBV30	TRBJ1-2	12	few	NA
CASSGAGEQYF	TGTGCCAGCAGCGGAGCAGGCGAGCAGTACTTC	TRBV9	TRBJ2-7	11	NA	NA
CASSFLDRAIYF	TGTGCCAGCAGTTTCCTGGACAGGGCCATATATTTT	TRBV28	TRBJ1-3	12	NA	TRBD1
CASSSTNYGYTF	TGCGCCAGCAGCAGCACTAACTATGGCTACACCTTC	TRBV5-1	TRBJ1-2	12	NA	NA
CASSSRQHSGNTIYF	TGCGCCAGCAGCTCACGACAGCACTCTGGAAACACCATATATTTT	TRBV4-1	TRBJ1-3	15	NA	NA
CASSLVPTSQPQHF	TGCGCCAGCAGCTTGGTTCCCACTTCACAGCCCCAGCATTTT	TRBV5-1	TRBJ1-5	14	few	NA
CASSKSLGGRVSTDTQYF	TGTGCCAGCAGCAAGAGTCTAGGGGGCCGGGTTAGCACAGATACGCAGTATTTT	TRBV21-1	TRBJ2-3	18	NA	NA
CASSIARQGSYEQYF	TGTGCCAGTAGTATCGCGCGACAGGGCTCCTACGAGCAGTACTTC	TRBV19	TRBJ2-7	15	NA	TRBD1
CASSHYPGGPEYGYTF	TGTGCCAGCAGCCACTACCCTGGGGGCCCCGAGTATGGCTACACCTTC	TRBV3-1/TRBV3-2	TRBJ1-2	16	NA	NA
CASSVGQGGETQYF	TGTGCCAGCAGCGTCGGACAGGGGGGAGAGACCCAGTACTTC	TRBV9	TRBJ2-5	14	NA	TRBD1
CASRTPGTGRYEQYF	TGTGCCAGCAGAACTCCCGGGACAGGGAGATACGAGCAGTACTTC	TRBV11-2	TRBJ2-7	15	NA	TRBD1
CSACRTDTQYF	TGCAGTGCTTGTCGTACAGATACGCAGTATTTT	TRBV20-1	TRBJ2-3	11	NA	NA
CAWSPYQGGRTEAFF	TGTGCCTGGAGTCCGTACCAGGGGGGAAGAACTGAAGCTTTCTTT	TRBV30	TRBJ1-1	15	NA	TRBD1
CASSPGTQGASNEKLFF	TGTGCCAGCAGCCCCGGGACTCAGGGGGCTTCTAATGAAAAACTGTTTTTT	TRBV5-4	TRBJ1-4	17	NA	TRBD1
CASSAGQGQETQYF	TGTGCCAGCAGCGCAGGACAGGGGCAAGAGACCCAGTACTTC	TRBV9	TRBJ2-5	14	NA	TRBD1
CASSPRQVAGGLETQYF	TGTGCCAGCAGCCCCCGGCAGGTAGCGGGAGGGTTGGAGACCCAGTACTTC	TRBV5-4	TRBJ2-5	17	NA	TRBD2
CASSFSRTGSNSPLHF	TGTGCCAGCAGTTTCTCAAGGACAGGGAGCAATTCACCCCTCCACTTT	TRBV27	TRBJ1-6	16	NA	TRBD1
CASSVGTSGGMSVYNEQFF	TGTGCCAGCAGCGTAGGTACTAGCGGGGGTATGAGTGTCTACAATGAGCAGTTCTTC	TRBV9	TRBJ2-1	19	NA	TRBD2
CASSQDRISYEQYF	TGCGCCAGCAGCCAAGACAGGATCTCCTACGAGCAGTACTTC	TRBV4-3	TRBJ2-7	14	NA	NA
CASRAFGGSTYNEQFF	TGTGCCAGCAGGGCATTCGGCGGGAGCACCTACAATGAGCAGTTCTTC	TRBV2	TRBJ2-1	16	NA	TRBD2
CASSIRAGELFF	TGTGCCAGTAGTATCCGGGCCGGGGAGCTGTTTTTT	TRBV19	TRBJ2-2	12	NA	NA
CATSDPSGETQYF	TGTGCCACCAGTGACCCATCCGGTGAGACGCAGTATTTT	TRBV24-1	TRBJ2-3	13	NA	NA
CASRKTGTGNYGYTF	TGCGCCAGCAGGAAAACCGGGACAGGTAACTATGGCTACACCTTC	TRBV4-1	TRBJ1-2	15	NA	TRBD1
CASSSEELYEQYF	TGTGCCAGCAGCTCCGAAGAACTCTACGAGCAGTACTTC	TRBV7-8	TRBJ2-7	13	once	NA
CASSPRGENYGYTF	TGCGCCAGCAGCCCCAGGGGAGAGAACTATGGCTACACCTTC	TRBV5-1	TRBJ1-2	14	NA	NA
CASSSNNQPQHF	TGTGCCAGCAGTTCTAACAATCAGCCCCAGCATTTT	TRBV27	TRBJ1-5	12	NA	NA
CASRRDSSDIQYF	TGTGCCAGCAGGCGGGACTCCTCCGACATTCAGTACTTC	TRBV6-5	TRBJ2-4	13	NA	NA
CASSHIPGQLYNEQFF	TGCGCCAGCAGCCACATACCGGGACAGCTATACAATGAGCAGTTCTTC	TRBV4-1	TRBJ2-1	16	few	TRBD1
CASSYSGPSVPDEQFF	TGTGCCAGCAGTTATTCCGGCCCTAGCGTCCCCGATGAGCAGTTCTTC	TRBV6-2/TRBV6-3	TRBJ2-1	16	NA	NA